This passage covers 5 T cell receptor beta chains from one sample sequenced in a study of T-cell memory formation after mild COVID-19 (dated by TCRdb to the early 2020s). Receptor libraries were prepared by 5' RACE. The sequencing machine was an Illumina NovaSeq 6000. TCRdb cleaned the public reads at Q25 with fastp, built clones with MiXCR and kept in-frame beta chains. Rows are unified per CDR3 protein, each entry keeping the most common DNA and genes. The sample table holds 450,000 to 650,000 distinct CDR3 sequences, of which more than 15% were seen once. More than 10% of the sample is held by the ten biggest clonotypes. Sequencing was done on a sample of PBMCs or a T cell subset sorted from them (not recorded which). The receptors were sampled from an adult woman who had mild COVID-19 (a few samples of this study predate the infection). The sample titles of this study are shuffled in the database, so cell type and time point are left out; the donor was told from shared clones.

Only a few counts were recorded for this clonotype. V usage is TRBV19 and J usage is TRBJ1-1, with 7 bases that match TRBD1. The V and J ends lost 6 bases and 4 bases, in that order; junction bases with no gene match: 8. The CDR3 loop spans 14 amino acids. Germline V gene lookup returns CDR1 LNHDA and CDR2 SQIVND (reference sequence). The CDR3 region has the DNA TGTGCCAGTAGGCCGCTACAGGGGAGCACTGAAGCTTTCTTT. Amino acid sequence: CASRPLQGSTEAFF.

This clonotype has a handful of counts. CDR3 amino acids: CASSPGYYGYTF. The CDR3 coding sequence is TGTGCCAGCAGCCCAGGGTACTATGGCTACACCTTC. The chain joins TRBV7-9 to TRBJ1-2; the D gene is possibly TRBD1 (5 bases). CDR1 and CDR2 from the germline V gene are SEHNR and FQNEAQ (reference sequence). V lost 5 bases, J lost 3 bases, and 7 bases lay in between. This CDR3 contains 12 residues.

This clonotype showed up just a few times. The rearrangement uses TRBV12-3 or TRBV12-4 and TRBJ1-1, with TRBD1 matching 10 bases. The CDR3 covers 15 residues. The V and J ends lost 6 bases and 4 bases, in that order; junction bases with no gene match: 8. The CDR3 loop is CASRDRGIGSTEAFF. In DNA, the CDR3 is TGTGCCAGCAGGGACAGGGGGATAGGTTCCACTGAAGCTTTCTTT.

Many counts were recorded for this clonotype. V and J are TRBV6-2 or TRBV6-3 and TRBJ1-1; 8 positions agree with TRBD1. From germline, CDR1 is MNHEY and CDR2 SVGEGT. V trimming: 2 bases; J trimming: 0 bases; junction bases outside the gene matches: 8. The CDR3 length is 17 residues. In nucleotides, the CDR3 is TGTGCCAGCAGTTACCCCGTGGGACAGGCAATGAACACTGAAGCTTTCTTT. Its translation is CASSYPVGQAMNTEAFF.

The chain has TRBV30 and TRBJ1-1; 7 bases are a match to TRBD1. The CDR3 consists of 14 residues. Germline CDR1 and CDR2: GTSNPN and SVGIG (reference sequence). J gave up 5 bases and V 3 bases, and 9 bases lay outside the gene matches. The CDR3 region has the DNA TGTGCCTGGAGCCGCAGGGGGAGGGGGACTGAAGCTTTCTTT. This codes for CAWSRRGRGTEAFF.